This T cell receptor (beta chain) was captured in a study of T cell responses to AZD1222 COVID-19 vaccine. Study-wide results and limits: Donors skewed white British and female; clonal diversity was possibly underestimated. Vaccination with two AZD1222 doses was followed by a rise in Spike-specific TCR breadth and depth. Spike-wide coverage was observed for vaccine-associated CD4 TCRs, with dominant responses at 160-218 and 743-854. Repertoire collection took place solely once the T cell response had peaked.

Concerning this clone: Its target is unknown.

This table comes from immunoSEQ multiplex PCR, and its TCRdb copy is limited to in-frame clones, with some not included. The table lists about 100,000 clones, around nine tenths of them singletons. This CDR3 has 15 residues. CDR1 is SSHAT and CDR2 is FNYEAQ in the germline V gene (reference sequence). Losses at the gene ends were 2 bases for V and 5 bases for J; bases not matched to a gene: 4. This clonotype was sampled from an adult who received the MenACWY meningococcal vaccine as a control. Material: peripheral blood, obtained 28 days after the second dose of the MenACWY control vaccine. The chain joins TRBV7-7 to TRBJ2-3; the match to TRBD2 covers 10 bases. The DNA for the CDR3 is TGTGCCAGCAGCTTAAGCGGGGGGGCAGGAGATACGCAGTATTTT. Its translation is CASSLSGGAGDTQYF.